These 23 T cell receptor beta chains were all obtained from the same sample, sequenced in a study of beta chain features in type 1 diabetes. Since all of the isolated RNA was reverse transcribed, expressed TCRB transcripts were what got sequenced. Sequencing was performed with immunoSEQ multiplex PCR; in TCRdb, only in-frame clones are kept and a portion is missing. The sample includes about 140,000 clones, approximately 9.8% of them seen just once. Sample: central memory CD4+ T cells from blood. The receptors derive from a woman aged 40 to 50 in good health.

This clone turned up a few times. The chain links TRBV9 to TRBJ2-3; no clear D gene. The CDR3 covers 13 residues. V was trimmed by 5 bases and J by 4 bases, leaving 11 bases between them. CDR1 and CDR2 from the germline V gene are SGDLS and YYNGEE. The DNA for the CDR3 is TGTGCCAGCAGGGAGCAAACTCCAGATACGCAGTATTTT. Residues: CASREQTPDTQYF.

This clone was counted only a few times. The chain recombines TRBV5-5 with TRBJ2-4; D remains ambiguous. Germline lookup yields CDR1 SGHKS and CDR2 YYEKEE (reference sequence). The CDR3 length is 16 residues. Trimming shortened V by 3 bases and J by 0 bases, and 13 bases separated the two germline ends. CDR3 coding DNA: TGTGCCAGCAGCTCACCAGGCTTTCTAGCCAAAAACATTCAGTACTTC. Its protein is CASSSPGFLAKNIQYF.

This clone appeared a few times. The chain links TRBV18 to TRBJ1-2; the D is unclear. The CDR3 sequence is 13 residues long. CDR1 and CDR2 from the germline V gene are KGHSH and LQKENI. V shed 2 bases and J shed 7 bases, with 11 bases lying between them. The CDR3 protein is CASSPGESSGYTF. CDR3 sequence (DNA): TGTGCCAGCTCACCAGGGGAGTCGAGTGGCTACACCTTC. Full variable domain (outside the CDR3, taken from reference TRBV18 and TRBJ1-2): NAGVMQNPRHLVRRRGQEARLRCSPMKGHSHVYWYRQLPEEGLKFMVYLQKENIIDESGMPKERFSAEFPKEGPSILRIQQVVRGDSAAYFCASSPGESSGYTFGSGTRLTVV.

This clone was found a few times. The chain is built from TRBV19 and TRBJ2-5; 11 bases fit TRBD1. Germline CDR1 reads LNHDA; CDR2 reads SQIVND (reference sequence). The CDR3 length is 16 residues. V gave up 4 bases and J gave up 4 bases; unmatched junction bases: 8. The DNA for the CDR3 is TGTGCCAGTAGTACCCCCGCCGGGACAGGGGGAGAGACCCAGTACTTC. As protein: CASSTPAGTGGETQYF.

This clone was seen many times. The rearrangement links TRBV28 to TRBJ2-3; 10 bases align to TRBD1. The V segment lost 6 bases and the J segment 3 bases; nucleotides outside the gene matches: 15. CDR3 size: 18 residues. The V gene's germline CDR1 is MDHEN and CDR2 SYDVKM. As DNA, the CDR3 is TGTGCCAGCAGCACCGGGCAGTCTTGGACAGGGGGAACAGATACGCAGTATTTT. It encodes CASSTGQSWTGGTDTQYF.

In this sample, this clone turned up a few times. The V and J genes are TRBV6-6 and TRBJ2-3; D gene ambiguous. The CDR3 contains 13 residues. CDR1 MNHNY and CDR2 SVGAGI come from the germline V gene (reference sequence). Trimming cost V 6 bases and J 5 bases, with 12 bases left between them. CDR3 protein: CASSPPVQDTQYF. As DNA, the CDR3 is TGTGCCAGCAGCCCTCCGGTTCAAGATACGCAGTATTTT.

V is TRBV28 and J is TRBJ1-1; TRBD1 matches at 7 bases. V was pared by 4 bases and J by 1 base, with 6 bases of the junction left unmatched. The CDR3 sequence is 15 residues long. Germline lookup yields CDR1 MDHEN and CDR2 SYDVKM. The CDR3 spells CASSSLQGSNTEAFF. CDR3 in DNA: TGTGCCAGCAGTTCACTACAGGGGTCGAACACTGAAGCTTTCTTT.

The table lists this clone with a few counts. This chain connects TRBV7-9 to TRBJ2-3; TRBD1 matches at 8 bases. In germline, CDR1 is SEHNR, CDR2 FQNEAQ (reference sequence). The CDR3 covers 16 residues. V lost 3 bases to trimming and J lost 7 bases; unmatched junction nucleotides: 12. CDR3 nucleotides: TGTGCCAGCAGCTTCGATGGGACAGGACTACGGAATACGCAGTATTTT. It translates to CASSFDGTGLRNTQYF.

The rearrangement links TRBV29-1 to TRBJ2-5, with D unresolved. The CDR3 is made up of 11 amino acids. The germline V gene has CDR1 SQVTM and CDR2 ANQGSEA. Trimming pared 7 bases from V and 4 bases from J, leaving 10 bases between. The CDR3, as DNA: TGCAGCGCAGGAACATTAGAGACCCAGTACTTC. Translating it yields CSAGTLETQYF.

J is TRBJ2-7 and V is TRBV9; D is unresolved. The CDR3 spans 15 residues. Trimming pared 0 bases from V and 0 bases from J, leaving 10 bases between. Per the germline V gene, CDR1 is SGDLS and CDR2 is YYNGEE. The CDR3 loop reads CASSVGVESSYEQYF. CDR3 DNA sequence: TGTGCCAGCAGCGTAGGGGTGGAGTCCTCCTACGAGCAGTACTTC.

In nucleotides, the CDR3 is TGTGCCAGTGCCCCGGGACAGGGTCTAGTAGGGGAGCTGTTTTTT. It is translated as CASAPGQGLVGELFF. This chain joins TRBV19 and TRBJ2-2; 9 bases agree with TRBD1. V was clipped by 8 bases and J by 8 bases; unmatched bases: 12. This CDR3 contains 15 residues. Per the germline V gene, CDR1 is LNHDA and CDR2 is SQIVND (reference sequence).

This clone was found a few times. This sequence joins TRBV7-2 and TRBJ2-7; 7 bases line up with TRBD2. The J segment lost 5 bases and the V segment lost 5 bases, leaving 6 bases of the junction unmatched. The CDR3 covers 13 residues. Germline values: CDR1 SGHTA, CDR2 FQGNSA. CDR3 in amino acids: CASSRTRGDEQYF. The CDR3 nucleotides read TGTGCCAGCAGCCGGACTAGGGGAGACGAGCAGTACTTC.

The chain carries TRBV29-1 and TRBJ1-1, with D tentatively TRBD1 (5 bases). The CDR3 loop spans 13 amino acids. Per germline, CDR1 SQVTM and CDR2 ANQGSEA. V was trimmed by 4 bases and J by 5 bases, leaving 14 bases between them. The CDR3 coding sequence is TGCAGCGTTGCTTTCAGGGCGGGGACTGAAGCTTTCTTT. This translates into CSVAFRAGTEAFF.

This clone was seen repeatedly, ten times or more. The chain recombines TRBV25-1 with TRBJ2-7; 13 bases fit TRBD2. Germline V gene lookup returns CDR1 MGHDK and CDR2 SYGVNS. With V trimmed by 3 bases and J by 5 bases, 7 bases remained unmatched. This CDR3 has 16 amino acids. Written as DNA, the CDR3 is TGTGCCAGCAGTGATCCCCATACTAGCGGGGGGGACGAGCAGTACTTC. Translated: CASSDPHTSGGDEQYF.

In this sample, this clone turned up a few times. The rearrangement uses TRBV7-9 and TRBJ1-3; D is unresolved. Germline lookup yields CDR1 SEHNR and CDR2 FQNEAQ (reference sequence). CDR3 length: 13 residues. V gave up 1 base and J gave up 4 bases, with 5 bases separating them. This CDR3 is CASSLGQGNTIYF. CDR3 sequence (DNA): TGTGCCAGCAGCTTAGGTCAGGGAAACACCATATATTTT.

This clone came up a few times. V and J are TRBV11-2 and TRBJ2-1, with TRBD2 matching 11 bases. Germline V lookup: CDR1 SGHAT, CDR2 FQNNGV. The CDR3 is made up of 16 amino acids. The ends lost 5 bases at V and 3 bases at J; junction bases unmatched: 6. DNA for the CDR3: TGTGCCAGCAGCCTGTCGCTAGCGGGGGGCTACAATGAGCAGTTCTTC. Translated, it gives CASSLSLAGGYNEQFF. Combining the CDR3 with reference TRBV11-2 and TRBJ2-1 gives the whole variable domain EAGVAQSPRYKIIEKRQSVAFWCNPISGHATLYWYQQILGQGPKLLIQFQNNGVVDDSQLPKDRFSAERLKGVDSTLKIQPAKLEDSAVYLCASSLSLAGGYNEQFFGPGTRLTVL.

The chain has TRBV7-8 and TRBJ2-1; 12 bases line up with TRBD2. Germline loops: CDR1 SGHVS, CDR2 FQNEAQ. Trimming cost V 5 bases and J 6 bases; bases outside gene matches: 5. CDR3 length: 15 residues. CDR3: CASSLGTSGSNEQFF. As DNA, the CDR3 is TGTGCCAGCAGCCTCGGGACTAGCGGGTCCAATGAGCAGTTCTTC.

For this clone: Within the sample, other DNA sequences also encode this same CDR3. The chain combines TRBV7-2 with TRBJ2-7; the match to TRBD1 covers 12 bases. The CDR3 contains 15 residues. Germline trimming cut 2 bases from V and 4 bases from J; bases unmatched to any gene: 3. Germline V gene sequence: CDR1 SGHTA, CDR2 FQGNSA. CDR3 protein: CASSLRDRGPYEQYF. CDR3 coding DNA: TGTGCCAGCAGCTTAAGGGACAGGGGGCCTTACGAGCAGTACTTC. The whole variable domain, filled in from reference TRBV7-2 and TRBJ2-7, reads GAGVSQSPSNKVTEKGKDVELRCDPISGHTALYWYRQSLGQGLEFLIYFQGNSAPDKSGLPSDRFSAERTGGSVSTLTIQRTQQEDSAVYLCASSLRDRGPYEQYFGPGTRLTVT.

This clone was detected only a few times. The rearrangement uses TRBV7-2 and TRBJ2-3, with 8 bases identical to TRBD2. With 0 bases clipped from V and 6 bases from J, the junction kept 5 bases outside the gene matches. Germline CDR1 and CDR2: SGHTA and FQGNSA. The CDR3 runs 15 residues. The CDR3 loop reads CASSLAGLVHDTQYF. The CDR3 DNA sequence: TGTGCCAGCAGCTTAGCGGGACTAGTTCACGATACGCAGTATTTT.

The sample holds a few counts of this clone. The chain recombines TRBV4-1 with TRBJ1-1; D is undetermined. Germline CDR1 reads MGHRA; CDR2 reads YSYEKL. This CDR3 is 12 amino acids long. Trimming cost V 1 base and J 11 bases, with 11 bases left between them. CDR3 nucleotides: TGCGCCAGCAGCCAAGCCGGGTTTTCGGCTTTCTTT. This encodes CASSQAGFSAFF.

There are a few counts of this clone. The chain recombines TRBV7-6 with TRBJ2-7, with 9 positions matching TRBD2. CDR3 length equals 16 residues. The V and J ends lost 0 bases and 2 bases, in that order; junction bases with no gene match: 5. CDR1 and CDR2 (germline): SGHVS, FNYEAQ. CDR3 residues: CASSLAEAGGPYEQYF. The CDR3 bases are TGTGCCAGCAGCTTAGCGGAGGCGGGGGGGCCCTACGAGCAGTACTTC.

The V gene is TRBV7-8, the J gene TRBJ2-5; weak D call: TRBD1 (6 bases). The germline CDR1 and CDR2 sequences are SGHVS and FQNEAQ. The V end was cut by 7 bases, the J end by 11 bases, with 20 bases between. The CDR3 is made up of 13 amino acids. The CDR3 DNA sequence: TGTGCCAGCACCTCCAACACAGGGCAGGGTCAGTACTTC. Protein: CASTSNTGQGQYF.

The genes are TRBV7-2 and TRBJ2-3; no reliable D call. The length of the CDR3 is 14 residues. V lost 5 bases, J lost 3 bases, and 12 bases lay in between. Germline assignment: CDR1 SGHTA and CDR2 FQGNSA. CDR3 coding DNA: TGTGCCAGCAGCCGAAGCGAGAGGACAGATACGCAGTATTTT. Translation gives CASSRSERTDTQYF.